Following are 18 T cell receptor beta chains from one sample sequenced in a study of blood T cell repertoires in COVID-19. Assay: immunoSEQ multiplex PCR; the TCRdb copy retains only in-frame clones and omits some. The profile shows 400,000 or so clones, about 87% of them singletons. The sample comprised peripheral blood. The receptors here all came from a man between 18 and 35 years old with COVID-19, enrolled during active disease.

V is TRBV20-1 and J is TRBJ2-5, with TRBD2 as a possible D gene (5 bases). This CDR3 spans 13 amino acids. V was cut by 3 bases and J by 3 bases, with 11 bases left in between. Looked up from germline, CDR1 is DFQATT and CDR2 is SNEGSKA (reference sequence). The CDR3 loop is CSASWGEKETQYF. The CDR3 nucleotides read TGCAGTGCTAGTTGGGGAGAGAAAGAGACCCAGTACTTC.

V gene TRBV2 combines with J gene TRBJ2-5; 9 nucleotides match TRBD1. The germline gives CDR1 SNHLY, CDR2 FYNNEI. The length of the CDR3 is 15 residues. With V trimmed by 4 bases and J by 2 bases, 5 bases remained unmatched. The CDR3 nucleotides read TGTGCCAGCAGTGCGGACAGGGGTCCACAAGAGACCCAGTACTTC. Translation: CASSADRGPQETQYF.

This chain uses TRBV10-3 with TRBJ2-2, with D perhaps matching TRBD2 (6 bases). The germline CDR1 and CDR2 sequences are ENHRY and SYGVKD. There are 16 residues in the CDR3. V was clipped by 5 bases and J by 0 bases, with 13 bases between them. This CDR3 is CAISQGAGTNTGELFF. The CDR3 region has the DNA TGTGCCATCAGTCAAGGCGCGGGGACGAACACCGGGGAGCTGTTTTTT.

This chain connects TRBV10-3 to TRBJ2-1, with D possibly TRBD1 on 5 matching bases. CDR1 is ENHRY and CDR2 is SYGVKD in the germline V gene. V was clipped by 3 bases and J by 6 bases, with 15 bases between them. The CDR3 runs 15 residues. For the CDR3, the DNA is TGTGCCATCAGTGAACCGGGCCGGACAAGCAATGAGCAGTTCTTC. Its translation: CAISEPGRTSNEQFF.

The CDR3: CASSPPGSPSPLHF. CDR3 sequence (DNA): TGTGCCAGCAGCCCACCTGGTAGTCCCTCACCCCTCCACTTT. The chain combines TRBV6-6 with TRBJ1-6; D remains unclear. The V end lost 6 bases, the J end lost 10 bases, and 16 bases lay between the germline ends. CDR1 is MNHNY, CDR2 SVGAGI, per germline (reference sequence). There are 14 residues in the CDR3.

About this clone itself: Distinct nucleotide sequences in the sample also encode this CDR3. The genes are TRBV10-1 and TRBJ2-7, with D possibly being TRBD1 (6 bases). Between the trimmed V and J ends, which lost 0 bases and 1 base, there was a span of 16 bases. Per germline, CDR1 WNHNN and CDR2 SYGVQD (reference sequence). The CDR3 has 17 residues. CDR3 DNA sequence: TGCGCCAGCAGTGAGTCGGGGGCCAGCCCGAGTTCCTACGAGCAGTACTTC. Translating it yields CASSESGASPSSYEQYF.

The chain links TRBV6-5 to TRBJ2-1; possibly TRBD1 for D (5 bases). The V gene lost 0 bases and the J gene lost 4 bases, with 7 bases spanning the gap. The germline V gene has CDR1 MNHEY and CDR2 SVGAGI. The CDR3 contains 14 residues. The CDR3, as DNA: TGTGCCAGCAGTTACTCGGGGCAGTACAATGAGCAGTTCTTC. This encodes CASSYSGQYNEQFF.

The gene calls are TRBV29-1 and TRBJ1-2, with 10 positions matching TRBD1. Germline V gene lookup returns CDR1 SQVTM and CDR2 ANQGSEA. Trimming cost V 4 bases and J 2 bases; bases outside gene matches: 1. The CDR3 consists of 13 residues. In nucleotides, the CDR3 is TGCAGCGTTGGGGACAGGGGAAACTATGGCTACACCTTC. It translates to CSVGDRGNYGYTF.

The CDR3 here is CASSERRGGIFYEQYF. The CDR3, as DNA: TGCGCCAGCAGTGAGAGGAGGGGCGGTATATTCTACGAGCAGTACTTC. The chain employs TRBV10-2 and TRBJ2-7, with D tentatively TRBD2 (6 bases). The V and J ends lost 2 bases and 3 bases respectively, with 17 bases between them. Looked up from germline, CDR1 is WSHSY and CDR2 is SAAADI. The CDR3 extends over 16 amino acids.

The chain recombines TRBV2 with TRBJ2-7, with 7 bases identical to TRBD1. Germline CDR1 is SNHLY and CDR2 is FYNNEI. V lost 5 bases and J lost 4; bases outside the gene matches: 11. This CDR3 region has 15 residues. In DNA, the CDR3 is TGTGCCAGCAGTCTTCTAGGGGGCTTGGATTACGAGCAGTACTTC. This translates into CASSLLGGLDYEQYF.

The chain recombines TRBV4-2 with TRBJ1-2; D uncertain. Per the germline V gene, CDR1 is LGHNA and CDR2 is YNFKEQ. The CDR3 extends over 16 amino acids. Trimming pared 0 bases from V and 6 bases from J, leaving 17 bases between. CDR3 residues: CASSQESSLYTNGYTF. The DNA for the CDR3 is TGTGCCAGCAGCCAAGAATCAAGCCTTTACACTAATGGCTACACCTTC.

DNA of the CDR3: TGTGCCAGCAGCTTAACAGGGACCGGGACAGGGCAAGATACGCAGTATTTT. It codes for CASSLTGTGTGQDTQYF. This rearrangement joins TRBV7-2 to TRBJ2-3, with 9 bases aligning to TRBD1. The V and J ends lost 2 bases and 5 bases, in that order; junction bases with no gene match: 11. CDR3 length equals 17 residues. Germline-derived CDR1 and CDR2 are SGHTA and FQGNSA.

This chain links TRBV7-4 with TRBJ1-3, with D unclear. The CDR3 totals 13 residues. Germline CDR1 is SGHVT and CDR2 is SQSDAQ. V gave up 5 bases and J gave up 0 bases, with 5 bases separating them. CDR3 in DNA: TGTGCCAGCAGCCCGAGCTCTGGAAACACCATATATTTT. This translates into CASSPSSGNTIYF. The full variable domain, rest sourced from reference TRBV7-4 and TRBJ1-3, is GAGVSQSPRYKVAKRGRDVALRCDSISGHVTLYWYRQTLGQGSEVLTYSQSDAQRDKSGRPSGRFSAERPERSVSTLKIQRTEQGDSAVYLCASSPSSGNTIYFGEGSWLTVV.

The V call is TRBV3-1 (or the pseudogene TRBV3-2), the J call TRBJ1-4; no clear D gene. V lost 6 bases and J 11 bases, leaving 19 bases between the germline ends. The CDR3 totals 14 residues. Germline values: CDR1 LGHDT, CDR2 YNNKEL (reference sequence). The CDR3 spells CASSSRAQAAKLFF. The CDR3 DNA reads as TGTGCCAGCAGTTCCAGAGCGCAAGCGGCGAAACTGTTTTTT.

V is TRBV6-6 and J is TRBJ2-1; 7 nucleotides align to TRBD1. V was pared by 5 bases and J by 4 bases, with 17 bases of the junction left unmatched. There are 18 residues in the CDR3. Germline CDR1 reads MNHNY; CDR2 reads SVGAGI (reference sequence). In DNA form, the CDR3 reads TGTGCCAGCAGTCTGGCGACAGGGTATGTACCGGAGTACAATGAGCAGTTCTTC. It encodes CASSLATGYVPEYNEQFF.

The chain joins TRBV11-3 to TRBJ1-1; 8 bases line up with TRBD1. In germline, CDR1 is SGHNT, CDR2 YENEEA. The CDR3 spans 15 residues. Unmatched junction bases numbered 9, after V lost 5 bases and J lost 4 bases. DNA of the CDR3: TGTGCCAGCAGCATTGGACAGGGTCCGACCACTGAAGCTTTCTTT. Its translation is CASSIGQGPTTEAFF. Combining the CDR3 with reference TRBV11-3 and TRBJ1-1 gives the whole variable domain EAGVVQSPRYKIIEKKQPVAFWCNPISGHNTLYWYLQNLGQGPELLIRYENEEAVDDSQLPKDRFSAERLKGVDSTLKIQPAELGDSAVYLCASSIGQGPTTEAFFGQGTRLTVV.

The chain carries TRBV7-9 and TRBJ1-5; no definite D call. The CDR3 has 14 amino acids. Trimming pared 4 bases from V and 7 bases from J, leaving 14 bases between. Germline V gene data show CDR1 as SEHNR and CDR2 as FQNEAQ (reference sequence). As DNA, the CDR3 is TGTGCCAGCAGCTCCCAGGCGGGTTCACAGCCCCAGCATTTT. It encodes CASSSQAGSQPQHF.

In its sample, this clone was seen once. The chain uses TRBV4-1 and TRBJ2-3, with TRBD2 identical over 11 bases. Germline CDR1 is MGHRA and CDR2 is YSYEKL. The CDR3 runs 15 residues. The V and J ends lost 5 bases and 5 bases, in that order; junction bases with no gene match: 6. The CDR3 region has the DNA TGCGCCAGCAGCGTACACGGACTAGCGGGAGATACGCAGTATTTT. Translation gives CASSVHGLAGDTQYF.